This record concerns one T cell receptor beta chain sequence. One junction end disagrees with the germline gene, perhaps due to a read error. Combining a sample-barcoded 5' primer with a J-beta primer mix, a second PCR ran for 7 to 11 cycles. TCRdb fed the 5' RACE reads into MiXCR, producing one record per CDR3 protein. Of around 1,000,000 distinct CDR3 sequences in the sample, approximately 25% were seen once. This CDR3 is 16 amino acids long. The germline gives CDR1 SEHNR, CDR2 FQNEAQ (reference sequence). This sample is part of a study of blood T cells in healthy people across ages. This sample also belongs to another study, concerning T cells of mothers and their children. That source notes: Sequencing got over 8.5 million TCR beta CDR3 reads from each mother and approximately 3 million from each child.

The origin of this receptor is a girl under 10 years old in good health. Source material: blood. The J gene is TRBJ2-7, the V gene TRBV7-9, with D unclear. CDR3 nucleotides: TGTGCCAGCAGCTTAAGTGGCTTTGGCAGACACTACAAGCAGTACTTC. The encoded protein is CASSLSGFGRHYKQYF.